Listed here are 21 T cell receptor beta chains from one sample, sequenced in a study of cytomegalovirus exposure and HLA in healthy donors. The primer mix had 60 Vbeta and 13 Jbeta primers. Sequenced by immunoSEQ multiplex PCR; TCRdb stores in-frame clones only, minus some. Of under 150,000 clones listed, about 75% are singletons. Source material: PBMCs. These receptors were collected from a man younger than 35 in good health and CMV-seronegative.

This chain links TRBV2 with TRBJ2-5; 9 nucleotides line up with TRBD1. Germline-derived CDR1 and CDR2 are SNHLY and FYNNEI. This CDR3 contains 14 residues. Germline trimming cut 4 bases from V and 2 bases from J; bases unmatched to any gene: 2. In nucleotides, the CDR3 is TGTGCCAGCAGTGCGGACAGGGGACAAGAGACCCAGTACTTC. Translating it yields CASSADRGQETQYF.

The genes are TRBV6-1 and TRBJ2-3, with a weak D call TRBD2 (5 bases). The V and J ends lost 0 bases and 9 bases respectively, with 10 bases between them. Germline lookup yields CDR1 MNHNS and CDR2 SASEGT. The CDR3 length is 13 residues. This CDR3 is CASSEAPGRTQYF. CDR3 DNA: TGTGCCAGCAGTGAAGCGCCGGGAAGGACGCAGTATTTT.

The rearrangement joins TRBV10-1 to TRBJ2-3; no reliable D call. Germline CDR1 and CDR2: WNHNN and SYGVQD (reference sequence). The CDR3 spans 13 residues. The V and J ends lost 0 bases and 5 bases respectively, with 6 bases between them. CDR3 bases: TGCGCCAGCAGTGAGTCGCCCGGAGATACGCAGTATTTT. This gives the protein CASSESPGDTQYF.

V and J are TRBV7-8 and TRBJ2-2, with TRBD2 matching 12 bases. The CDR3 length is 16 residues. Germline V gene data show CDR1 as SGHVS and CDR2 as FQNEAQ. V shed 3 bases and J 6 bases; nucleotides not matched to a gene: 5. CDR3 DNA: TGTGCCAGCAGCTTGACTAGCGGGAGAAGGTCCGGGGAGCTGTTTTTT. Amino acid sequence: CASSLTSGRRSGELFF.

This chain uses TRBV11-2 with TRBJ1-6, with 9 bases that match TRBD1. With 5 bases clipped from V and 7 bases from J, the junction kept 15 bases outside the gene matches. CDR3 length: 18 amino acids. The germline V gene has CDR1 SGHAT and CDR2 FQNNGV. DNA for the CDR3: TGTGCCAGCAGCGTCCGACCCATAACCGGGACAGGGAATTCACCCCTCCACTTT. Translated, it gives CASSVRPITGTGNSPLHF.

V is TRBV7-8 and J is TRBJ1-1; weak D call: TRBD1 (6 bases). Germline CDR1 is SGHVS and CDR2 is FQNEAQ. The V gene lost 6 bases and the J gene lost 3 bases, with 11 bases spanning the gap. The CDR3 covers 13 residues. CDR3 region: CASSYRDDTEAFF. CDR3 sequence (DNA): TGTGCCAGCAGTTACAGGGATGACACTGAAGCTTTCTTT.

This clone was observed once. The chain employs TRBV30 and TRBJ2-5; 9 positions match TRBD2. The CDR3 loop spans 13 amino acids. The junction had 11 bases not matched to a gene; V was cut back by 3 bases and J by 12 bases. Germline CDR1 reads GTSNPN; CDR2 reads SVGIG (reference sequence). Written as DNA, the CDR3 is TGTGCCTGGAGCCCTAATGAGCGGGAGGATGAGTACTTC. Translated, it gives CAWSPNEREDEYF.

V is TRBV7-6 and J is TRBJ2-1; 9 nucleotides align to TRBD2. Per the germline V gene, CDR1 is SGHVS and CDR2 is FNYEAQ. The CDR3 loop spans 16 amino acids. V dropped 2 bases and J dropped 8; count of bases not matched to a gene: 10. The CDR3: CASSLIVSGGIHEQFF. The CDR3 DNA sequence: TGTGCCAGCAGCTTAATTGTCAGCGGGGGGATCCATGAGCAGTTCTTC.

This rearrangement joins TRBV28 to TRBJ1-5; 7 bases fit TRBD1. Germline CDR1 is MDHEN and CDR2 is SYDVKM. V lost 5 bases, J lost 3 bases, and 7 bases stayed unmatched. The CDR3 is 15 amino acids. CDR3 bases: TGTGCCAGCAGTCCAGAGACAGGGCCCAATCAGCCCCAGCATTTT. It translates to CASSPETGPNQPQHF.

The genes are TRBV5-5 and TRBJ2-1; maybe TRBD1 (5 bases). The V end lost 0 bases, the J end lost 6 bases, and 16 bases lay between the germline ends. The CDR3 is 16 amino acids. Germline V gene lookup returns CDR1 SGHKS and CDR2 YYEKEE (reference sequence). The CDR3 spells CASSLVDSRRSNEQFF. The CDR3 DNA reads as TGTGCCAGCAGCTTGGTTGACAGCAGAAGGTCCAATGAGCAGTTCTTC. The full variable domain, with the rest looked up from reference TRBV5-5 and TRBJ2-1, is DAGVTQSPTHLIKTRGQQVTLRCSPISGHKSVSWYQQVLGQGPQFIFQYYEKEERGRGNFPDRFSARQFPNYSSELNVNALLLGDSALYLCASSLVDSRRSNEQFFGPGTRLTVL.

This clone was counted a single time. V and J are TRBV21-1 and TRBJ1-6; the table's D call, TRBD1, has no DNA check behind it. TRBV21-1 corresponds to a pseudogene. CDR3 size: 17 residues. The CDR3 nucleotides are TGTGCCAGCAGCAATGGCGGACAGGGTCCTGATAATTCACCCCTCCACTTT. This sequence encodes CASSNGGQGPDNSPLHF.

This clone turned up a few times. This chain connects TRBV28 to TRBJ2-6, with a weak D call TRBD1 (6 bases). Trimming shortened V by 5 bases and J by 2 bases, and 10 bases separated the two germline ends. The CDR3 sequence is 15 residues long. The germline V gene has CDR1 MDHEN and CDR2 SYDVKM. The CDR3 region is CASSIQGPGANVLTF. CDR3 coding DNA: TGTGCCAGCAGTATACAGGGCCCTGGGGCCAACGTCCTGACTTTC.

This clone has more than one count but fewer than ten. V usage is TRBV5-1 and J usage is TRBJ2-1; 10 nucleotides align to TRBD1. This CDR3 comprises 16 residues. From germline, CDR1 is SGHRS and CDR2 YFSETQ. The V and J ends lost 4 bases and 7 bases, in that order; junction bases with no gene match: 11. CDR3 bases: TGCGCCAGCAGCGCGCGGGACAGGGGTTGGAGAAATGAGCAGTTCTTC. Amino acid sequence: CASSARDRGWRNEQFF. The full variable domain, completed using reference TRBV5-1 and TRBJ2-1, is KAGVTQTPRYLIKTRGQQVTLSCSPISGHRSVSWYQQTPGQGLQFLFEYFSETQRNKGNFPGRFSGRQFSNSRSEMNVSTLELGDSALYLCASSARDRGWRNEQFFGPGTRLTVL.

The V call is TRBV7-3, the J call TRBJ1-5; D may be TRBD1 (5 bases). The CDR3 runs 17 residues. V lost 7 bases, J lost 0 bases, and 19 bases lay in between. Looked up from germline, CDR1 is SGHTA and CDR2 is FQGTGA. The CDR3 DNA reads as TGTGCCAGCACCCATCCCGGGCCAGGGTTTAGCAATCAGCCCCAGCATTTT. Protein: CASTHPGPGFSNQPQHF.

This sequence joins TRBV7-9 and TRBJ1-1; tentatively, D is TRBD1 (6 bases). Trimming shortened V by 5 bases and J by 5 bases, and 9 bases separated the two germline ends. The CDR3 is made up of 12 amino acids. CDR1 and CDR2 from the germline V gene are SEHNR and FQNEAQ (reference sequence). The CDR3 sequence: CASSRTVTEAFF. The DNA of the CDR3 is TGTGCCAGCAGCCGGACAGTGACTGAAGCTTTCTTT.

This sequence joins TRBV2 and TRBJ1-2; a possible D gene is TRBD1 (5 bases). The CDR3 length is 17 residues. Between the trimmed V and J ends, which lost 6 bases and 0 bases, there was a span of 20 bases. Germline V gene sequence: CDR1 SNHLY, CDR2 FYNNEI. CDR3 amino acids: CASRAGTPGVPNYGYTF. The CDR3 DNA is TGTGCCAGCAGGGCCGGGACTCCGGGGGTCCCTAACTATGGCTACACCTTC.

The CDR3 here is CAWPPGTGLTF. CDR3 coding DNA: TGTGCCTGGCCCCCTGGGACAGGCCTGACTTTC. The genes are TRBV30 and TRBJ2-6; 8 nucleotides match TRBD1. The CDR3 spans 11 residues. The germline V gene has CDR1 GTSNPN and CDR2 SVGIG (reference sequence). Trimming removed 5 bases from V and 15 bases from J; junction bases left unmatched: 6.

The chain has TRBV11-2 and TRBJ1-5; D is ambiguous. The CDR3 contains 13 residues. The V and J ends lost 2 bases and 6 bases respectively, with 8 bases between them. CDR1 and CDR2 (germline): SGHAT, FQNNGV. CDR3 DNA: TGTGCCAGCAGCTTAAATCGGGGTCAGCCCCAGCATTTT. The encoded protein is CASSLNRGQPQHF. Looking up the rest from reference TRBV11-2 and TRBJ1-5 gives the full variable domain: EAGVAQSPRYKIIEKRQSVAFWCNPISGHATLYWYQQILGQGPKLLIQFQNNGVVDDSQLPKDRFSAERLKGVDSTLKIQPAKLEDSAVYLCASSLNRGQPQHFGDGTRLSIL.

The CDR3 DNA follows: TGTGCCAGCAGCTCACATCAGGGCAACTACAATGAGCAGTTCTTC. Protein product: CASSSHQGNYNEQFF. The chain uses TRBV7-7 and TRBJ2-1, with D possibly matching TRBD1 (5 bases). The CDR3 runs 15 residues. The V end was cut by 4 bases, the J end by 3 bases, with 13 bases between. Germline CDR1 reads SSHAT; CDR2 reads FNYEAQ (reference sequence).

The rearrangement joins TRBV15 to TRBJ2-5, with TRBD1 matching over 10 bases. The V segment lost 5 bases and the J segment 5 bases; nucleotides outside the gene matches: 8. CDR3 size: 15 residues. Per the germline V gene, CDR1 is LNHNV and CDR2 is YYDKDF (reference sequence). The CDR3 protein is CATSGGTGDVETQYF. The DNA of the CDR3 is TGTGCCACCAGCGGGGGGACAGGGGATGTGGAGACCCAGTACTTC.

The chain links TRBV6-5 to TRBJ2-7; 11 bases match TRBD2. This CDR3 has 15 residues. V lost 2 bases and J lost 3; bases outside the gene matches: 3. CDR1 MNHEY and CDR2 SVGAGI come from the germline V gene. The CDR3 is CASSYGTSGGYEQYF. CDR3 DNA sequence: TGTGCCAGCAGTTACGGGACTAGCGGAGGCTACGAGCAGTACTTC.